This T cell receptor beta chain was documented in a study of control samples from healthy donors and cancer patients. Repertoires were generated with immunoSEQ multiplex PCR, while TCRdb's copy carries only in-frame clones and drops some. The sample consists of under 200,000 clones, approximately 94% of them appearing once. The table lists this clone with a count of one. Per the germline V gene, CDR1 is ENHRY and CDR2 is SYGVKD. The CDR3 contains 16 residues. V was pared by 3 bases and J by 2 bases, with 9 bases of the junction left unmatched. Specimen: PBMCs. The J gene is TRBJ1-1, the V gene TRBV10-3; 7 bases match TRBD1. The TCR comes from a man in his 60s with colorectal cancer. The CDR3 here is CAISDPAGGENTEAFF. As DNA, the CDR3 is TGTGCCATCAGTGACCCGGCAGGGGGGGAAAACACTGAAGCTTTCTTT.